This T cell receptor beta chain was retrieved from a study of T cells in Graves' hyperthyroidism and ophthalmopathy. The investigators amplified TCR beta CDR3 regions from RNA transcripts. First-round RT-PCR targeting the TCR CDR3 was performed with the HTBI primer set. TCRdb redid the calling of the multiplex PCR reads with MiXCR, one entry per CDR3 protein. The data hold around 600,000 distinct CDR3 sequences, with 15% to 19% observed a single time. J gave up 5 bases and V 0 bases, and 2 bases lay outside the gene matches. CDR1 SGHAT and CDR2 FQNNGV come from the germline V gene. The CDR3 totals 15 residues. This clonotype was recorded at least ten times.

The chain is built from TRBV11-2 and TRBJ2-5, with 11 bases fitting TRBD2. This TCR was recovered from a woman younger than 45 with Graves' hyperthyroidism. Sample: blood. CDR3 in amino acids: CASSLELAGDETQYF. CDR3 DNA: TGTGCCAGCAGCTTAGAACTAGCGGGAGATGAGACCCAGTACTTC.